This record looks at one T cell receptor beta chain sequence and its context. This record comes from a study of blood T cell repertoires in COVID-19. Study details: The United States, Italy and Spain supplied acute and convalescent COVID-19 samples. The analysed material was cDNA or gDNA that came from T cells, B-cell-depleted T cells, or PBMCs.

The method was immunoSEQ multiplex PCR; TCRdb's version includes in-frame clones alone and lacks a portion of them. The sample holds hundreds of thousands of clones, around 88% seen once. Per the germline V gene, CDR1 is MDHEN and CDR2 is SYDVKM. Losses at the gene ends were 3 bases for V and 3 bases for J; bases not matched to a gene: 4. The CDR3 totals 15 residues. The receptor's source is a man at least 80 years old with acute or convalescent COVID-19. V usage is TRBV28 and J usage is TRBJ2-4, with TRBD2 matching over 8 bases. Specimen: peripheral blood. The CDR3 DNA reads TGTGCCAGCAGTTTGTCGGGGGGGCTCAAAAACATTCAGTACTTC. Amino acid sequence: CASSLSGGLKNIQYF.